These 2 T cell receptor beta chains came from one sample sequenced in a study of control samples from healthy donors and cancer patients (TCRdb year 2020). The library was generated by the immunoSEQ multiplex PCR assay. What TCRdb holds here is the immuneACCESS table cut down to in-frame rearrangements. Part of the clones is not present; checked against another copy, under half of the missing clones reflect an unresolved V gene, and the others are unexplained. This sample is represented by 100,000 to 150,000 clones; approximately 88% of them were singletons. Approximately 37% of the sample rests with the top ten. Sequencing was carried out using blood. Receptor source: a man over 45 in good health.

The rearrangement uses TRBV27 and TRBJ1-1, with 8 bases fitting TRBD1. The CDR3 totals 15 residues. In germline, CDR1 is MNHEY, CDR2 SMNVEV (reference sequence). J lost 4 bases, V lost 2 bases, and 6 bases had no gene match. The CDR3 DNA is TGTGCCAGCAGTTTAAAGACAGGGGCGGGCACTGAAGCTTTCTTT. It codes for CASSLKTGAGTEAFF.

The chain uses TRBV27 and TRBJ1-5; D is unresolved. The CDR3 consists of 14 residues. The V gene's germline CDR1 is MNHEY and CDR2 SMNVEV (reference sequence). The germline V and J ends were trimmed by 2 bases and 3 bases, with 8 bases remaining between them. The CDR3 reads CASSLRSANQPQHF. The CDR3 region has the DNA TGTGCCAGCAGTTTAAGAAGTGCCAATCAGCCCCAGCATTTT.